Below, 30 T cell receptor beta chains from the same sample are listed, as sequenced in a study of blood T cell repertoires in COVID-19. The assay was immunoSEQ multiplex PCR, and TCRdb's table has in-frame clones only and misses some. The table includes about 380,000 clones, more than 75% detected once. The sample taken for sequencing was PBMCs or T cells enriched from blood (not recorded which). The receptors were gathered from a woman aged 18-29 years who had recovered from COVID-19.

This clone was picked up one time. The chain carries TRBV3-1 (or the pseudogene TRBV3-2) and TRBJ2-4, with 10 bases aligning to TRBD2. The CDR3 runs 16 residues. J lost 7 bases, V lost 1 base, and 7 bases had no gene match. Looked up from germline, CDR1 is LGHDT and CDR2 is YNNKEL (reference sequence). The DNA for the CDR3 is TGTGCCAGCAGCCAAGGAGCGGGGGGGCCGACGAACATTCAGTACTTC. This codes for CASSQGAGGPTNIQYF.

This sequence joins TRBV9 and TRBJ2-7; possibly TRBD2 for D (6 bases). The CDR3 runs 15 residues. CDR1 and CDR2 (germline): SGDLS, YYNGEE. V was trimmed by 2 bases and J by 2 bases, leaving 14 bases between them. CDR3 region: CASSVDGGGAYEQYF. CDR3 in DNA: TGTGCCAGCAGCGTCGACGGTGGAGGGGCCTACGAGCAGTACTTC. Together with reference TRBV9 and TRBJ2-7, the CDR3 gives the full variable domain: DSGVTQTPKHLITATGQRVTLRCSPRSGDLSVYWYQQSLDQGLQFLIQYYNGEERAKGNILERFSAQQFPDLHSELNLSSLELGDSALYFCASSVDGGGAYEQYFGPGTRLTVT.

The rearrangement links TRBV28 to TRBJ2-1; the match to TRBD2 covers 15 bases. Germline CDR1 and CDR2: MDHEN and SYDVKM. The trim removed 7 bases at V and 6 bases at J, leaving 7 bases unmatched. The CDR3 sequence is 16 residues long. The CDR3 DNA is TGTGCCAGCAAGAGACCGGGACTAGCGGGGGGCAATGAGCAGTTCTTC. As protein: CASKRPGLAGGNEQFF. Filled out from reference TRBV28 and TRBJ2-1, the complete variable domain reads DVKVTQSSRYLVKRTGEKVFLECVQDMDHENMFWYRQDPGLGLRLIYFSYDVKMKEKGDIPEGYSVSREKKERFSLILESASTNQTSMYLCASKRPGLAGGNEQFFGPGTRLTVL.

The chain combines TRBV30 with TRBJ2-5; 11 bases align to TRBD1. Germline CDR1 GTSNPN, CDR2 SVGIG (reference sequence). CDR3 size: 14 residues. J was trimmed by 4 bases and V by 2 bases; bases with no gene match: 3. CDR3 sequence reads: CAWSPGQGGETQYF. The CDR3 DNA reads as TGTGCCTGGAGTCCGGGACAGGGGGGAGAGACCCAGTACTTC.

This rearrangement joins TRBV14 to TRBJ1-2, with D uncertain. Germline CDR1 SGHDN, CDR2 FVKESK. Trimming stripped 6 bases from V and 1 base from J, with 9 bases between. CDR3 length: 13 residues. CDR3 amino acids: CASSPDINYGYTF. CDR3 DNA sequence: TGTGCCAGCAGTCCTGACATTAACTATGGCTACACCTTC.

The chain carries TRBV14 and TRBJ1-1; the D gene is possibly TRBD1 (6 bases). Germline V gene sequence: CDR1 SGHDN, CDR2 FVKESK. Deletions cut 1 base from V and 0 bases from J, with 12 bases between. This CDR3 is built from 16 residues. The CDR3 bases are TGTGCCAGCAGCCAAGTAGGACAGTACATGAACACTGAAGCTTTCTTT. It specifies CASSQVGQYMNTEAFF. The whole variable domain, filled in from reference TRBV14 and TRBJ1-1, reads EAGVTQFPSHSVIEKGQTVTLRCDPISGHDNLYWYRRVMGKEIKFLLHFVKESKQDESGMPNNRFLAERTGGTYSTLKVQPAELEDSGVYFCASSQVGQYMNTEAFFGQGTRLTVV.

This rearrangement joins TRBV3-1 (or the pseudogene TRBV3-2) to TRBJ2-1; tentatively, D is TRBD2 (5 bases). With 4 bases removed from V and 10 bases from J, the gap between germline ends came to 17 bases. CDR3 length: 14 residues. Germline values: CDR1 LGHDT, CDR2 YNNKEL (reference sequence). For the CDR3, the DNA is TGTGCCAGCAGCCGCCTGGAAACCCGAGGGGAGCAGTTCTTC. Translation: CASSRLETRGEQFF.

DNA of the CDR3: TGTGCCAGCAGCGCTGGCGGACAGGGGGTCTATGAGACCCAGTACTTC. This sequence encodes CASSAGGQGVYETQYF. This chain connects TRBV7-9 to TRBJ2-5; 10 bases map to TRBD1. In germline, CDR1 is SEHNR, CDR2 FQNEAQ (reference sequence). V lost 5 bases to trimming and J lost 5 bases; unmatched junction nucleotides: 11. The CDR3 sequence is 16 residues long.

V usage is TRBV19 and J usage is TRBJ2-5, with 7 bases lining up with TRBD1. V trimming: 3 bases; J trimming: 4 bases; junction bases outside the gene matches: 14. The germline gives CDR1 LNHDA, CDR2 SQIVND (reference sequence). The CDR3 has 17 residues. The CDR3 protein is CASSIPRQGFGRETQYF. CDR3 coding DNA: TGTGCCAGTAGTATCCCGCGACAGGGTTTTGGGCGAGAGACCCAGTACTTC.

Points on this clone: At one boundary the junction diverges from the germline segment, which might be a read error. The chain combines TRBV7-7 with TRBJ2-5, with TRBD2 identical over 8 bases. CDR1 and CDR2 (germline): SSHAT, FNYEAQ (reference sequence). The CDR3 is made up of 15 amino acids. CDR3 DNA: TGTGCTAGCAGCTCGACTAGCGCGTACCAAGAGACCCAGTACTTC. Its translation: CASSSTSAYQETQYF.

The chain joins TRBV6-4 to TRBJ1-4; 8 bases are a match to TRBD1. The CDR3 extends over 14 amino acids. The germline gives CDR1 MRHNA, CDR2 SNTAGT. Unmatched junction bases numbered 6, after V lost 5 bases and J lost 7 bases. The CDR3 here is CASSQTGEGEKLFF. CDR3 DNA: TGTGCCAGCAGTCAGACAGGGGAAGGTGAAAAACTGTTTTTT.

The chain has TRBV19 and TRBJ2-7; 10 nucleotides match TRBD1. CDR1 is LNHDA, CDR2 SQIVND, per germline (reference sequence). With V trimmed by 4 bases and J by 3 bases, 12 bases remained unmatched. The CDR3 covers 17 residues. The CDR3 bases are TGTGCCAGTAGTACCAACCCCTCGACAGGGGGCATCTACGAGCAGTACTTC. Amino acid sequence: CASSTNPSTGGIYEQYF.

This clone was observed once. The CDR3 DNA reads TGTGCCAGCAGTTCAGGGGCTCAGCCCCAGCATTTT. Amino acids: CASSSGAQPQHF. The chain carries TRBV27 and TRBJ1-5; possible D gene TRBD1, 6 bases. Germline V lookup: CDR1 MNHEY, CDR2 SMNVEV (reference sequence). V shed 4 bases and J shed 6 bases, with 7 bases lying between them. The CDR3 consists of 12 residues.

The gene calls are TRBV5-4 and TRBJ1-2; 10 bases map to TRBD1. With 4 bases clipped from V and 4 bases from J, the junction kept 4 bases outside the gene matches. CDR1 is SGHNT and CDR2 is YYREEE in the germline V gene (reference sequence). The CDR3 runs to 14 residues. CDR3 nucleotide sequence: TGTGCCAGCAGCCGGGACAGGGGAGCCTATGGCTACACCTTC. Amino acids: CASSRDRGAYGYTF.

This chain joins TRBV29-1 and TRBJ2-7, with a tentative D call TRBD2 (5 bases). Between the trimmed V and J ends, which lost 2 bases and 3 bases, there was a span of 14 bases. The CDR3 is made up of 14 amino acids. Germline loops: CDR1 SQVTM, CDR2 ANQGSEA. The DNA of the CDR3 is TGCAGCGTTGAAAATCCGGGGATAAGCTACGAGCAGTACTTC. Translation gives CSVENPGISYEQYF.

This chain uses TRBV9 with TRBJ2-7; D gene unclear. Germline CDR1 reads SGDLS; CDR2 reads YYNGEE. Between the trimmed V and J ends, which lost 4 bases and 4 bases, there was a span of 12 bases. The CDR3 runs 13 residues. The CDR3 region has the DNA TGTGCCAGCAGCTCGGCGGCTGAGTACGAGCAGTACTTC. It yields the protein CASSSAAEYEQYF.

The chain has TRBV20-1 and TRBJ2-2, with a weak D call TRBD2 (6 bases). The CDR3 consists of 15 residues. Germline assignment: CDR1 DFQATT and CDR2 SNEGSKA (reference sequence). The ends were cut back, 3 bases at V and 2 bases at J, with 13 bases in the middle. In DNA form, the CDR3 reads TGCAGTGCTAGTAAAGCGGGCGATAACACCGGGGAGCTGTTTTTT. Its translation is CSASKAGDNTGELFF.

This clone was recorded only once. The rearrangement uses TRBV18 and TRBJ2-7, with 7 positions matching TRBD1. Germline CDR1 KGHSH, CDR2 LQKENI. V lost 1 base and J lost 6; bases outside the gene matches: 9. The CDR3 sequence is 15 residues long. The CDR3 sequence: CASSPLDQGQSEQYF. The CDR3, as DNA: TGTGCCAGCTCACCACTTGACCAGGGACAGTCCGAGCAGTACTTC.

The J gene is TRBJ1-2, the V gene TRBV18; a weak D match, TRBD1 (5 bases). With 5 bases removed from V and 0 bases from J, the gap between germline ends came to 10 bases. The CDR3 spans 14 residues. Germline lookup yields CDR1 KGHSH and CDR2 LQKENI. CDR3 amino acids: CASSMGTANYGYTF. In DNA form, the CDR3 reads TGTGCCAGCTCAATGGGGACTGCTAACTATGGCTACACCTTC.

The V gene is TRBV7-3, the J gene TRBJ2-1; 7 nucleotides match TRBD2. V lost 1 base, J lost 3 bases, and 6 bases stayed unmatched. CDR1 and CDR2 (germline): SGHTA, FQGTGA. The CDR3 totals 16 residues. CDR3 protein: CASSLIGGVGYNEQFF. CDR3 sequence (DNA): TGTGCCAGCAGCTTAATTGGGGGGGTCGGCTACAATGAGCAGTTCTTC.

The CDR3 nucleotides are TGTGCCAGCATCAGGGAGGCCAGCCTTAGCAATCAGCCCCAGCATTTT. This sequence encodes CASIREASLSNQPQHF. The chain uses TRBV2 and TRBJ1-5, with a weak D call TRBD1 (5 bases). Trimming shortened V by 7 bases and J by 0 bases, and 16 bases separated the two germline ends. CDR3 length: 16 residues. Germline CDR1 and CDR2: SNHLY and FYNNEI.

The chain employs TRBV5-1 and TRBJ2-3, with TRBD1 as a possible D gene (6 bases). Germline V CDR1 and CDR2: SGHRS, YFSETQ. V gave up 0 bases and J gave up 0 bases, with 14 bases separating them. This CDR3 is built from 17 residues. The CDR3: CASSLETGTTSTDTQYF. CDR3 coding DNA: TGCGCCAGCAGCTTGGAAACCGGGACAACTAGCACAGATACGCAGTATTTT.

Here the CDR3 reads CASSLAMTEAFF. For the CDR3, the DNA is TGTGCCAGCAGTTTAGCGATGACTGAAGCTTTCTTT. This chain links TRBV28 with TRBJ1-1; D uncertain. The CDR3 contains 12 residues. Per the germline V gene, CDR1 is MDHEN and CDR2 is SYDVKM. V was cut by 2 bases and J by 5 bases, with 6 bases left in between.

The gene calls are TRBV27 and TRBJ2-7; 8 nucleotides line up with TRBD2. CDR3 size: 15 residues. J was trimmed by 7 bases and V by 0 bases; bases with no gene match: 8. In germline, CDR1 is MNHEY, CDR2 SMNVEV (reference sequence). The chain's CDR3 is CASSLSAGGKKEQYF. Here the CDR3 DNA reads TGTGCCAGCAGTTTATCTGCGGGGGGCAAGAAGGAGCAGTACTTC.

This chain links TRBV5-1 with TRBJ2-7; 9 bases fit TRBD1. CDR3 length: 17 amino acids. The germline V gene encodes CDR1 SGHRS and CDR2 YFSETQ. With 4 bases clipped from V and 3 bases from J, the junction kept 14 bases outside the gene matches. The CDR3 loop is CASSPGILGQGNYEQYF. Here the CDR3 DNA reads TGCGCCAGCAGCCCTGGAATTCTTGGACAGGGGAACTACGAGCAGTACTTC.

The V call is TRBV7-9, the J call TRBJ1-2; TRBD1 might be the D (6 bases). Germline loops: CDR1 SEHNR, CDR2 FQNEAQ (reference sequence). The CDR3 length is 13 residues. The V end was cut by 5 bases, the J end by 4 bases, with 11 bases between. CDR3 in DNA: TGTGCCAGCAGCCAAACAGGGCTCTATGGCTACACCTTC. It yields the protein CASSQTGLYGYTF.

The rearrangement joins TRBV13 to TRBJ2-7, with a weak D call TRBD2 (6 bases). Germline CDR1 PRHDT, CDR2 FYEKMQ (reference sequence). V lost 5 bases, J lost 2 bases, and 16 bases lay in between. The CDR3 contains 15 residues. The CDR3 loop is CASSLTGTGAYEQYF. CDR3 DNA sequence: TGTGCCAGCAGCCTAACCGGGACGGGAGCCTACGAGCAGTACTTC.

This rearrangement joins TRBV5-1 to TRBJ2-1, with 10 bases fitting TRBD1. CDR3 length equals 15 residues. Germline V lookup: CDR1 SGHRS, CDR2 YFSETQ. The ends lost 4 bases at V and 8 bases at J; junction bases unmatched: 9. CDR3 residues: CASSQRDRGVDEQFF. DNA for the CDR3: TGCGCCAGCAGCCAGCGGGACAGGGGTGTCGATGAGCAGTTCTTC.

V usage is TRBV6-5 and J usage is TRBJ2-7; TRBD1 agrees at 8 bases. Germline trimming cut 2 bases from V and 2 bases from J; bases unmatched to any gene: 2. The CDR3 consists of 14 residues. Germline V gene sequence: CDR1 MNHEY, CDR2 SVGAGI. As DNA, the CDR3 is TGTGCCAGCAGTTACGGACAGGGTACCTACGAGCAGTACTTC. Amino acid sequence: CASSYGQGTYEQYF.

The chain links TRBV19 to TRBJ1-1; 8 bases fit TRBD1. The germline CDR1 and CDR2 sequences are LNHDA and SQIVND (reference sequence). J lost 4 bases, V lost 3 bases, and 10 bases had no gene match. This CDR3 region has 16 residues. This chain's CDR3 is CASSMVHRGLGTEAFF. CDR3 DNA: TGTGCCAGTAGTATGGTCCACAGGGGGTTGGGCACTGAAGCTTTCTTT.